The clone carrying this T cell receptor beta chain was recorded at least ten times. The antigen is not known. These data are taken from a study of T cells in Graves' hyperthyroidism and ophthalmopathy. Background on the study: Once the initial diagnosis was made, peripheral blood was obtained before any treatment. Findings of the study overall: Within blood appeared most thyroid clonotypes that had expanded above 0.001.

Germline values: CDR1 SGHAT, CDR2 FQNNGV. The CDR3 spans 13 residues. Trimming shortened V by 6 bases and J by 1 base, and 9 bases separated the two germline ends. Amplification of TCR beta CDR3 regions was performed using RNA transcripts as template. The HTBI primer set served for first-round RT-PCR of the TCR CDR3. One entry per CDR3 protein, called by TCRdb with MiXCR from the multiplex PCR reads. The data show nearly 250,000 distinct CDR3 sequences, about a sixth seen once. Sequences were obtained from blood. The chain recombines TRBV11-2 with TRBJ1-1; D ambiguous. The sequence was collected from a woman between 18 and 29 years old with Graves' ophthalmopathy. In DNA, the CDR3 is TGTGCCAGCAGGTTGTCAGGGAACACTGAAGCTTTCTTT. Its translation is CASRLSGNTEAFF.